These 20 T cell receptor beta chains share one sample of origin, sequenced in a study of sequential checkpoint blockade in melanoma (dated by TCRdb to between 2018 and 2021). The library was obtained by the immunoSEQ multiplex PCR assay. The source is immuneACCESS, and TCRdb retained only in-frame sequences with V and J called. Part of the clones is not carried over; for the studies checked, unresolved V genes explain less than half of this, and the remainder is unexplained. This sample lists 10,000 to 15,000 clones; approximately 60% were detected once. 20% to 25% of the sample goes to the ten largest clones. The treatment or condition label, read with the paper, signifies: randomized to nivolumab then ipilimumab (arm A) or the reverse (arm B). Sequencing used CD8+ T cells sorted from blood (inferred from file names), obtained from a patient given nivolumab and ipilimumab in sequence. The receptors come from a human donor with melanoma.

This CDR3 reads CSVARDYEQYF. CDR3 sequence (DNA): TGCAGCGTTGCGAGGGATTACGAGCAGTACTTC. The chain joins TRBV29-1 to TRBJ2-7, with a weak D call TRBD2 (5 bases). The V end lost 4 bases, the J end lost 4 bases, and 8 bases lay between the germline ends. This CDR3 region has 11 residues. The germline V gene has CDR1 SQVTM and CDR2 ANQGSEA.

The chain uses TRBV4-1 and TRBJ2-5, with 11 bases identical to TRBD1. With V trimmed by 3 bases and J by 6 bases, 6 bases remained unmatched. Germline CDR1 MGHRA, CDR2 YSYEKL. The CDR3 is 15 amino acids. This CDR3 reads CASSHPGQGVQTQYF. For the CDR3, the DNA is TGCGCCAGCAGCCACCCGGGACAGGGGGTACAGACCCAGTACTTC.

A word on this clone: Other DNA variants within this sample encode the same CDR3. This sequence joins TRBV7-9 and TRBJ2-5, with 10 positions matching TRBD2. This CDR3 comprises 14 residues. Germline values: CDR1 SEHNR, CDR2 FQNEAQ (reference sequence). The V gene end was trimmed by 5 bases and the J gene end by 5 bases; junction bases not matched to a gene: 5. The CDR3 DNA is TGTGCCAGCAGCACGCTAGCGGGAGCGGAGACCCAGTACTTC. Its translation is CASSTLAGAETQYF.

The chain employs TRBV5-4 and TRBJ2-7, with D possibly TRBD2 on 5 matching bases. The V end lost 0 bases, the J end lost 2 bases, and 12 bases lay between the germline ends. Germline V CDR1 and CDR2: SGHNT, YYREEE (reference sequence). CDR3 length: 15 amino acids. The CDR3 DNA reads TGTGCCAGCAGCTTGGGTCGGGGTCAGACCTACGAGCAGTACTTC. It specifies CASSLGRGQTYEQYF.

V and J are TRBV2 and TRBJ2-5; the match to TRBD2 covers 8 bases. Germline values: CDR1 SNHLY, CDR2 FYNNEI. Unmatched junction bases numbered 13, after V lost 5 bases and J lost 2 bases. The CDR3 length is 17 residues. This CDR3 is CASSWAGQGGGQETQYF. The CDR3 DNA sequence: TGTGCCAGCAGTTGGGCAGGGCAGGGCGGGGGGCAAGAGACCCAGTACTTC.

V usage is TRBV7-9 and J usage is TRBJ1-5, with TRBD1 identical over 7 bases. The V and J ends lost 4 bases and 7 bases, in that order; junction bases with no gene match: 10. The germline V gene has CDR1 SEHNR and CDR2 FQNEAQ (reference sequence). The CDR3 has 15 residues. CDR3 in amino acids: CASSSRDREGQPQHF. The DNA for the CDR3 is TGTGCCAGCAGCTCTCGGGACAGAGAGGGGCAGCCCCAGCATTTT.

This clone has only a few counts. The chain combines TRBV7-9 with TRBJ1-1; TRBD1 is a possible D gene (6 bases). The CDR3 has 17 residues. Trimming removed 6 bases at V and 4 bases at J, with 24 bases between. Germline CDR1 SEHNR, CDR2 FQNEAQ (reference sequence). The CDR3 nucleotides read TGTGCCAGCAGGGCCCCCGCCTCAGGGGACCCGGGCACTGAAGCTTTCTTT. Residues: CASRAPASGDPGTEAFF. The whole variable domain, remainder taken from reference TRBV7-9 and TRBJ1-1, is DTGVSQNPRHKITKRGQNVTFRCDPISEHNRLYWYRQTLGQGPEFLTYFQNEAQLEKSRLLSDRFSAERPKGSFSTLEIQRTEQGDSAMYLCASRAPASGDPGTEAFFGQGTRLTVV.

This clone appeared a few times. Mismatch with germline at one junction end may stem from a read error. The V and J genes are TRBV6-6 and TRBJ2-7; maybe TRBD2 (6 bases). The CDR3 length is 16 residues. Germline V lookup: CDR1 MNHNY, CDR2 SVGAGI (reference sequence). Here the CDR3 reads CAIRVEATSNSFEQYF. The CDR3, as DNA: TGTGCCATCAGGGTTGAGGCGACTAGTAACTCCTTCGAGCAGTACTTC.

In this sample, this clone is medium-sized. The V gene is TRBV27, the J gene TRBJ1-2; 9 nucleotides match TRBD1. Germline CDR1 MNHEY, CDR2 SMNVEV (reference sequence). This CDR3 is built from 20 residues. Unmatched junction bases numbered 16, after V lost 2 bases and J lost 0 bases. The DNA for the CDR3 is TGTGCCAGCAGTTTAAAGAGACCGGGACAGGGAGTGTATTCTAACTATGGCTACACCTTC. Protein product: CASSLKRPGQGVYSNYGYTF.

This chain joins TRBV4-2 and TRBJ2-7; possible D gene TRBD2, 5 bases. The germline CDR1 and CDR2 sequences are LGHNA and YNFKEQ. This CDR3 has 15 residues. V dropped 0 bases and J dropped 0 bases, with 9 bases sitting between them. CDR3 loop: CASSQEEGSSYEQYF. CDR3 bases: TGTGCCAGCAGCCAAGAAGAAGGGAGCTCCTACGAGCAGTACTTC.

This clone was seen a few times. The chain has TRBV10-2 and TRBJ1-3; possibly TRBD1 for D (5 bases). V lost 0 bases to trimming and J lost 4 bases, with 10 bases between them. CDR1 is WSHSY and CDR2 is SAAADI in the germline V gene. This CDR3 has 15 amino acids. The CDR3: CASSESSGFGNTIYF. The CDR3 DNA is TGCGCCAGCAGTGAGTCTTCAGGGTTCGGAAACACCATATATTTT.

This rearrangement joins TRBV19 to TRBJ2-7; 9 nucleotides line up with TRBD1. CDR3 length: 15 amino acids. Germline trimming cut 5 bases from V and 3 bases from J; bases unmatched to any gene: 8. Germline V gives CDR1 LNHDA, CDR2 SQIVND (reference sequence). For the CDR3, the DNA is TGTGCCAGTAGTCCCGGGACAGGGATAAGCTACGAGCAGTACTTC. Translation gives CASSPGTGISYEQYF.

The chain links TRBV4-1 to TRBJ2-3; D is perhaps TRBD2 (6 bases). Germline-derived CDR1 and CDR2 are MGHRA and YSYEKL. The CDR3 runs to 16 residues. V lost 1 base to trimming and J lost 1 base, with 12 bases between them. The CDR3 reads CASSQAWASGTDTQYF. The CDR3 DNA sequence: TGCGCCAGCAGCCAAGCCTGGGCTAGCGGCACAGATACGCAGTATTTT.

This chain joins TRBV19 and TRBJ2-5; a possible D gene is TRBD1 (6 bases). CDR3 length: 13 amino acids. The germline V and J ends were trimmed by 6 bases and 5 bases, with 13 bases remaining between them. The germline CDR1 and CDR2 sequences are LNHDA and SQIVND (reference sequence). The chain's CDR3 is CASSPGAGETQYF. DNA of the CDR3: TGTGCCAGTAGCCCAGGGGCAGGGGAGACCCAGTACTTC.

This clone was picked up a small number of times. The V call is TRBV4-3, the J call TRBJ2-7; a weak D match, TRBD1 (6 bases). V lost 0 bases and J lost 3, with 9 bases in between. Per germline, CDR1 LGHNA and CDR2 YSLEER. The CDR3 is made up of 14 amino acids. The CDR3 here is CASSQDQGGYEQYF. The CDR3 coding sequence is TGCGCCAGCAGCCAAGATCAAGGGGGCTACGAGCAGTACTTC.

V is TRBV27 and J is TRBJ2-1; 7 bases are shared with TRBD2. The CDR3 runs to 15 residues. The germline V gene encodes CDR1 MNHEY and CDR2 SMNVEV (reference sequence). J gave up 3 bases and V 2 bases, and 4 bases lay outside the gene matches. The CDR3 is CASSLMASGYNEQFF. The CDR3 DNA sequence: TGTGCCAGCAGTTTAATGGCTAGCGGCTACAATGAGCAGTTCTTC.

The table lists this clone with a few counts. The CDR3, as DNA: TGTGCCAGTAGTTCGGTGGGACATCTGAACACCGGGGAGCTGTTTTTT. Translating it yields CASSSVGHLNTGELFF. V and J are TRBV19 and TRBJ2-2; D perhaps matches TRBD1 (6 bases). Germline V gene lookup returns CDR1 LNHDA and CDR2 SQIVND (reference sequence). Trimming removed 5 bases at V and 1 base at J, with 14 bases between. The CDR3 runs to 16 residues.

By its share, this clone is medium-sized. The chain couples TRBV2 to TRBJ2-7; perhaps TRBD2 as D (7 bases). The CDR3 contains 13 residues. Deletions cut 11 bases from V and 2 bases from J, with 16 bases between. Looked up from germline, CDR1 is SNHLY and CDR2 is FYNNEI. CDR3 sequence reads: CALKGGDPYEQYF. CDR3 sequence (DNA): TGTGCCCTAAAGGGGGGGGATCCCTACGAGCAGTACTTC.

V is TRBV12-5 and J is TRBJ2-5; a possible D gene is TRBD1 (6 bases). The CDR3 totals 13 residues. Germline V lookup: CDR1 LGHNT, CDR2 FRNRAP. Trimming took 1 base from V and 4 from J, leaving 7 bases between them. The CDR3: CASGLGTAETQYF. The CDR3 DNA sequence: TGTGCTAGTGGTTTGGGGACAGCAGAGACCCAGTACTTC. Complete variable domain (other parts from reference TRBV12-5 and TRBJ2-5): DARVTQTPRHKVTEMGQEVTMRCQPILGHNTVFWYRQTMMQGLELLAYFRNRAPLDDSGMPKDRFSAEMPDATLATLKIQPSEPRDSAVYFCASGLGTAETQYFGPGTRLLVL.

Only a few counts were recorded for this clone. V usage is TRBV4-3 and J usage is TRBJ2-7, with 7 bases that match TRBD1. The junction had 7 bases not matched to a gene; V was cut back by 5 bases and J by 3 bases. The CDR3 loop spans 14 amino acids. Per the germline V gene, CDR1 is LGHNA and CDR2 is YSLEER. In DNA form, the CDR3 reads TGCGCCAGCAGCTTGGCGACAGGGAACTACGAGCAGTACTTC. It yields the protein CASSLATGNYEQYF.